This TCR beta chain was sequenced during a study of T cells in Graves' hyperthyroidism and ophthalmopathy (dated by TCRdb to the late 2010s). Concerning the study at large: Peripheral blood samples were taken at the time of initial diagnosis, prior to any treatment. To identify distinguishing TCR V-J signatures, a discovery cohort of about 100 patients was used, comprising under 45 with Graves' ophthalmopathy and some 60 with stable Graves' hyperthyroidism. Whether ophthalmopathy could be predicted prospectively was tested in an independent validation cohort made up of about 20 hyperthyroidism patients plus 17 patients who later progressed to ophthalmopathy. The 100 discovery patients were divided at random into training and test sets in a 7:3 ratio. Thyroid tissue and blood T-cell repertoires from about six Graves' hyperthyroidism patients were also compared in the study. Once sampling was done, hyperthyroidism patients were given methimazole at a starting dose of 30 mg daily, whereas ophthalmopathy patients were given high-dose intravenous methylprednisolone. The paper reports TCR Vbeta CDR3 sequencing of 135 peripheral blood samples: 43 ophthalmopathy, roughly 74 hyperthyroidism and approximately 17 progressor patients.

Stable Graves' hyperthyroidism was defined as no progression to ophthalmopathy during 18 months of follow-up. Hyperthyroidism patients were newly diagnosed, had a disease duration of under 2 months, and were aged 18 to 65 years. Exclusion was applied to patients with uncontrolled infections, other autoimmune diseases, pregnancy or lactation. Clinical symptoms, serum thyroxine and TRAb, thyroid ultrasound, and orbital computed tomography formed the basis for the diagnoses. Ficoll-Paque density gradient centrifugation was used to isolate PBMCs from around 10 ml of fresh peripheral blood. Total RNA was extracted using Trizol reagent, and RNA quality was assessed on an Agilent 2100 Bioanalyzer. TCR beta CDR3 regions were amplified from RNA transcripts. For the first round of RT-PCR on the TCR CDR3, the HTBI primer set was used together with the Qiagen OneStep RT-PCR kit. Libraries were constructed in a second round of multiplex PCR, after which size selection and purification were performed. Libraries were sequenced paired-end with 100 bp reads on an Illumina HiSeq2000. The study's processing was this. Raw data were processed with SOAPnuke, discarding reads with adapters, uncalled bases, mean Phred below 15, or no exact constant-primer or identifier match. High-quality paired reads were merged using COPE v1.2.5, and each unique nucleotide sequence was defined as a clonotype. MiTCR v1.1 was used to align the clonotypes against IMGT TRBV, TRBD and TRBJ reference segments. Only V-J combinations with frequency above 0.0001, covering about 99% of repertoires, were analysed. The TCS score was defined as the ratio of F50 (clonal expansion) to E x V (chaos), calculated using BLOSUM62-based TCRdist between CDR3 peptides within each V-J. Welch's t-statistics and random forest reduced just over 500 V-J features to under 15, which were used in a naive Bayes classifier (R e1071). In TCRdb, the public reads were trimmed at Q25 with fastp and aligned with MiXCR, with productive beta chains retained. Identical CDR3 protein sequences are pooled into one entry, listed with their most common genes and DNA. The authors' filters were not applied to this entry. The sample profile shows some 460,000 distinct CDR3 sequences; roughly 14% of them were found once. The ten largest clonotypes hold 13% to 15% of the sample.

The CDR3 runs 15 amino acids, cysteine and phenylalanine included. CDR3 DNA is the only sequence kept; it has 45 bases, read in frame from the first base. Trimming costs V 2 bases and J 7 bases, and their ends lie 14 bases apart. On the study overall, not on this receptor specifically: A model built on a 13 V-J signature distinguished ophthalmopathy from stable hyperthyroidism, reaching 85% to 90% sensitivity and 81% to 83% specificity in cross-validation and 80%/75% in testing. Most expanded thyroid clonotypes (frequency above 0.001) were also found in blood, which suggests that blood repertoires may mirror thyroid immune responses. In validation, the model predicted progression to ophthalmopathy with roughly 70% sensitivity and 72% to 85% specificity, a median of about six months before onset. Sample size was not statistically predetermined, and blinding of investigators to group allocation was not performed.

Remarks on this clonotype: No antigen is known for it. Per-base qualities were not stored, and no clone one base away is much larger.

The source is a woman under 30 with Graves' hyperthyroidism. Sequenced material: blood. The chain is encoded by TRBV12-3 or TRBV12-4 joined to TRBJ2-2, with the D gene too uncertain to name. The CDR3: CASSLSTGSYGELFF. The DNA is as follows: TGTGCCAGCAGTTTATCCACCGGTTCTTACGGGGAGCTGTTTTTT.